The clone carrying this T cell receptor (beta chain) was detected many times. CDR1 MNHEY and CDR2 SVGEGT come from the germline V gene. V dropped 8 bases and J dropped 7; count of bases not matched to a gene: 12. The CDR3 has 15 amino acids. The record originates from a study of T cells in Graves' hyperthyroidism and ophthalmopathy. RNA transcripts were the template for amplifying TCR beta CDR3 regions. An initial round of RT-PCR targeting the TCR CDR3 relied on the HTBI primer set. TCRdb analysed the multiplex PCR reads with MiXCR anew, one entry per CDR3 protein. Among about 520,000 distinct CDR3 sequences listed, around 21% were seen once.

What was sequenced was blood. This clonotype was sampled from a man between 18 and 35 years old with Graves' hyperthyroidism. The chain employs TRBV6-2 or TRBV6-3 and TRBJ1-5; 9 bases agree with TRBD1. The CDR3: CASCQRQGGEQPQHF. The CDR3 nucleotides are TGTGCCAGCTGCCAGAGACAGGGGGGAGAACAGCCCCAGCATTTT.